Below, 27 T cell receptor beta chains from the same sample are listed, as sequenced in a study of cytomegalovirus exposure and HLA in healthy donors. PCR employed 60 Vbeta and 13 Jbeta primers. Using immunoSEQ multiplex PCR, the repertoire was profiled, and TCRdb retains in-frame clones only, with some absent. The table includes just over 150,000 clones, 60% to 85% detected once. The sample taken for sequencing was PBMCs. These receptors came from a woman aged 30 to 39 in good health and CMV-seronegative.

This clone was observed a few times. V usage is TRBV5-1 and J usage is TRBJ2-5; possibly TRBD2 for D (5 bases). The V gene lost 0 bases and the J gene lost 3 bases, with 9 bases spanning the gap. CDR1 and CDR2 (germline): SGHRS, YFSETQ. The CDR3 sequence is 14 residues long. This chain's CDR3 is CASSLEDSKETQYF. CDR3 coding DNA: TGCGCCAGCAGCTTGGAGGACTCAAAAGAGACCCAGTACTTC.

The rearrangement joins TRBV7-9 to TRBJ1-4; TRBD1 aligns across 9 bases. Per the germline V gene, CDR1 is SEHNR and CDR2 is FQNEAQ (reference sequence). The CDR3 totals 15 residues. V shed 6 bases, J shed 7 bases, and the junction held 9 bases outside the gene matches. Here the CDR3 reads CASRSAQGAFEKLFF. In DNA, the CDR3 is TGTGCCAGCAGATCCGCACAGGGGGCCTTTGAAAAACTGTTTTTT.

The chain uses TRBV30 and TRBJ2-7, with a tentative D call TRBD2 (7 bases). This CDR3 is 14 amino acids long. Trimming pared 0 bases from V and 5 bases from J, leaving 14 bases between. Germline V gene sequence: CDR1 GTSNPN, CDR2 SVGIG (reference sequence). CDR3 protein: CAWSVGRGGNEQYF. CDR3 DNA: TGTGCCTGGAGTGTGGGAAGGGGGGGTAACGAGCAGTACTTC.

This sequence joins TRBV15 and TRBJ1-2; TRBD1 agrees at 7 bases. The CDR3 has 13 amino acids. CDR1 is LNHNV and CDR2 is YYDKDF in the germline V gene (reference sequence). V was pared by 5 bases and J by 8 bases, with 8 bases of the junction left unmatched. CDR3 residues: CATSQNRGKGYTF. The CDR3, as DNA: TGTGCCACCAGCCAAAACAGGGGAAAAGGCTACACCTTC.

V usage is TRBV6-5 and J usage is TRBJ2-5, with TRBD2 matching 9 bases. The end of the DNA is better explained by TRBJ2-7, so the J call may be wrong. Germline V CDR1 and CDR2: MNHEY, SVGAGI. CDR3 length: 16 residues. CDR3 sequence reads: CASSYSIAGESYEQYF. CDR3 in DNA: TGTGCCAGCAGTTACTCTATAGCGGGGGAATCCTACGAGCAGTACTTC.

The V call is TRBV5-6, the J call TRBJ2-6; 7 positions match TRBD2. The CDR3 is 19 amino acids. CDR1 is SGHDT, CDR2 YYEEEE, per germline. Trimming took 0 bases from V and 0 from J; bases not matched to a gene: 9. The CDR3 DNA reads TGTGCCAGCAGCTTGGGGGGTTTGGGACTACGCTCTGGGGCCAACGTCCTGACTTTC. It encodes CASSLGGLGLRSGANVLTF.

As regards this clone: The germline gene is not matched at one end of the junction; a read error may be the cause. The rearrangement links TRBV7-7 to TRBJ2-5, with D perhaps TRBD2 (5 bases). The CDR3 sequence is 14 residues long. CDR1 is SSHAT and CDR2 is FNYEAQ in the germline V gene (reference sequence). CDR3: CASSFGLFQETQYF. The CDR3 region has the DNA TGTGCTAGCAGCTTCGGACTGTTCCAAGAGACCCAGTACTTC.

This clone was picked up a small number of times. V and J are TRBV6-6 and TRBJ1-5; D might be TRBD1 (6 bases). Germline V lookup: CDR1 MNHNY, CDR2 SVGAGI (reference sequence). This CDR3 region has 14 residues. V was clipped by 6 bases and J by 0 bases, with 9 bases between them. The CDR3 nucleotides read TGTGCCAGCAGCGGACAGAATAGCAATCAGCCCCAGCATTTT. Amino acids: CASSGQNSNQPQHF.

This clone was recorded a few times. The chain carries TRBV5-1 and TRBJ2-7; 7 bases agree with TRBD1. The CDR3 extends over 15 amino acids. Germline-derived CDR1 and CDR2 are SGHRS and YFSETQ. The trim removed 4 bases at V and 1 base at J, leaving 8 bases unmatched. The CDR3 loop is CASSLTGTASYEQYF. The CDR3 DNA reads as TGCGCCAGCAGCCTAACCGGGACAGCTTCCTACGAGCAGTACTTC. The whole variable domain, filled in from reference TRBV5-1 and TRBJ2-7, reads KAGVTQTPRYLIKTRGQQVTLSCSPISGHRSVSWYQQTPGQGLQFLFEYFSETQRNKGNFPGRFSGRQFSNSRSEMNVSTLELGDSALYLCASSLTGTASYEQYFGPGTRLTVT.

This sequence joins TRBV5-1 and TRBJ2-7; 7 nucleotides align to TRBD1. The CDR3 is 16 amino acids. In germline, CDR1 is SGHRS, CDR2 YFSETQ. Trimming took 2 bases from V and 1 from J; bases not matched to a gene: 9. The CDR3 sequence: CASSFHTGAPSYEQYF. CDR3 DNA: TGCGCCAGCAGCTTCCATACAGGGGCGCCGTCCTACGAGCAGTACTTC.

The chain recombines TRBV5-4 with TRBJ2-7, with 7 bases identical to TRBD2. Germline CDR1 reads SGHNT; CDR2 reads YYREEE (reference sequence). CDR3 size: 16 residues. J lost 4 bases, V lost 0 bases, and 10 bases had no gene match. CDR3 DNA: TGTGCCAGCAGCTTGGAAGCGGGGCAGGTAATTTACGAGCAGTACTTC. Residues: CASSLEAGQVIYEQYF. Based on the CDR3 plus reference TRBV5-4 and TRBJ2-7, the full variable domain is ETGVTQSPTHLIKTRGQQVTLRCSSQSGHNTVSWYQQALGQGPQFIFQYYREEENGRGNFPPRFSGLQFPNYSSELNVNALELDDSALYLCASSLEAGQVIYEQYFGPGTRLTVT.

V usage is TRBV18 and J usage is TRBJ2-7; D is unresolved. V dropped 3 bases and J dropped 5 bases, with 14 bases sitting between them. The CDR3 sequence is 14 residues long. Germline V lookup: CDR1 KGHSH, CDR2 LQKENI. The CDR3 DNA follows: TGTGCCAGCTCACCCGGGTTGCTGACCAACGAGCAGTACTTC. This sequence encodes CASSPGLLTNEQYF.

This rearrangement joins TRBV19 to TRBJ1-5, with 8 bases identical to TRBD1. The length of the CDR3 is 18 residues. Germline V gives CDR1 LNHDA, CDR2 SQIVND (reference sequence). V trimming: 8 bases; J trimming: 0 bases; junction bases outside the gene matches: 15. In DNA, the CDR3 is TGTGCCAGTGCTCTAGGGGGACCACAGGGGGTTAGCAATCAGCCCCAGCATTTT. It is translated as CASALGGPQGVSNQPQHF.

The rearrangement links TRBV7-2 to TRBJ2-1; TRBD2 matches at 9 bases. The length of the CDR3 is 14 residues. The germline V gene has CDR1 SGHTA and CDR2 FQGNSA. After removal of 7 bases from V and 10 bases from J, the junction contained 11 bases not matched to a gene. The CDR3 here is CASNPTGLAGEQFF. The CDR3 coding sequence is TGTGCCAGCAACCCCACTGGGCTAGCGGGGGAGCAGTTCTTC.

The chain has TRBV7-2 and TRBJ2-3; D might be TRBD2 (6 bases). The V gene lost 5 bases and the J gene lost 2 bases, with 14 bases spanning the gap. The germline CDR1 and CDR2 sequences are SGHTA and FQGNSA. The CDR3 has 15 amino acids. CDR3 protein: CASSPRRGLTDTQYF. The DNA of the CDR3 is TGTGCCAGCAGCCCCCGACGGGGACTCACAGATACGCAGTATTTT. The full variable domain, its missing parts supplied by reference TRBV7-2 and TRBJ2-3, is GAGVSQSPSNKVTEKGKDVELRCDPISGHTALYWYRQSLGQGLEFLIYFQGNSAPDKSGLPSDRFSAERTGGSVSTLTIQRTQQEDSAVYLCASSPRRGLTDTQYFGPGTRLTVL.

The chain recombines TRBV6-4 with TRBJ1-2; 8 positions agree with TRBD1. The V and J ends lost 4 bases and 8 bases, in that order; junction bases with no gene match: 3. The CDR3 is 12 amino acids. CDR1 MRHNA and CDR2 SNTAGT come from the germline V gene. The CDR3 region has the DNA TGTGCCAGCAGTGCACAGGGGGGCGGCTACACCTTC. Protein: CASSAQGGGYTF.

The chain uses TRBV7-9 and TRBJ1-1; 7 positions match TRBD1. Unmatched junction bases numbered 11, after V lost 3 bases and J lost 1 base. There are 17 residues in the CDR3. Germline CDR1 reads SEHNR; CDR2 reads FQNEAQ (reference sequence). The chain's CDR3 is CASSLRQGGGTNTEAFF. CDR3 sequence (DNA): TGTGCCAGCAGCTTGAGACAGGGCGGTGGGACGAACACTGAAGCTTTCTTT.

This chain connects TRBV6-1 to TRBJ1-1; D is ambiguous. CDR1 and CDR2 (germline): MNHNS, SASEGT. This CDR3 spans 13 amino acids. V lost 1 base and J 3 bases, leaving 6 bases between the germline ends. In nucleotides, the CDR3 is TGTGCCAGCAGTGAAGAATTATACACTGAAGCTTTCTTT. Translating it yields CASSEELYTEAFF.

This chain links TRBV2 with TRBJ1-1; TRBD1 aligns across 10 bases. Trimming cost V 6 bases and J 5 bases; bases outside gene matches: 3. The germline V gene has CDR1 SNHLY and CDR2 FYNNEI. The length of the CDR3 is 13 residues. The CDR3 loop is CASRDRGRTEAFF. DNA for the CDR3: TGTGCCAGCAGAGACAGGGGGCGAACTGAAGCTTTCTTT.

This clone was seen only once. One end of the junction varies from germline; a read error may be responsible. Other DNA sequences within the sample encode an identical CDR3. The chain links TRBV28 to TRBJ2-1; TRBD1 might be the D (6 bases). This CDR3 spans 17 amino acids. Germline lookup yields CDR1 MDHEN and CDR2 SYDVKM. Here the CDR3 DNA reads TGTGCCAGCAGTCGACAGGCGCCCGCTCTCTCCTACAATGAACAGTTCTTC. It yields the protein CASSRQAPALSYNEQFF.

The gene calls are TRBV5-8 and TRBJ1-1; 7 bases are shared with TRBD1. The CDR3 runs to 19 residues. V was pared by 4 bases and J by 5 bases, with 23 bases of the junction left unmatched. CDR1 and CDR2 from the germline V gene are SGHTS and YDEGEE. Here the CDR3 DNA reads TGTGCCAGCAGCGAGCTTATCCAGACAGGGAGGAAGTCAGCGACTGAAGCTTTCTTT. This translates into CASSELIQTGRKSATEAFF.

The chain couples TRBV5-4 to TRBJ2-7; TRBD1 agrees at 8 bases. The CDR3 runs to 14 residues. CDR1 is SGHNT and CDR2 is YYREEE in the germline V gene (reference sequence). The V segment lost 3 bases and the J segment 4 bases; nucleotides outside the gene matches: 6. In nucleotides, the CDR3 is TGTGCCAGCAGCTCACCGGGACAGGCATACGAGCAGTACTTC. This gives the protein CASSSPGQAYEQYF.

V and J are TRBV2 and TRBJ1-3; 7 positions match TRBD1. In germline, CDR1 is SNHLY, CDR2 FYNNEI. The length of the CDR3 is 16 residues. The V gene end was trimmed by 10 bases and the J gene end by 0 bases; junction bases not matched to a gene: 12. CDR3 residues: CATNPGQLFSGNTIYF. CDR3 DNA sequence: TGTGCCACCAACCCGGGACAGTTATTCTCTGGAAACACCATATATTTT. The full variable domain, completed using reference TRBV2 and TRBJ1-3, is EPEVTQTPSHQVTQMGQEVILRCVPISNHLYFYWYRQILGQKVEFLVSFYNNEISEKSEIFDDQFSVERPDGSNFTLKIRSTKLEDSAMYFCATNPGQLFSGNTIYFGEGSWLTVV.

The genes are TRBV14 and TRBJ2-7; D may be TRBD2 (6 bases). V was trimmed by 1 base and J by 1 base, leaving 20 bases between them. The CDR3 consists of 18 residues. Germline-derived CDR1 and CDR2 are SGHDN and FVKESK. The CDR3 region has the DNA TGTGCCAGCAGCCAAGCTGTCACCTCCGGGGGACGGTCCTACGAGCAGTACTTC. Protein: CASSQAVTSGGRSYEQYF.

J is TRBJ1-4 and V is TRBV4-2; the D is unclear. There are 12 residues in the CDR3. V was pared by 4 bases and J by 5 bases, with 5 bases between. Germline V gene lookup returns CDR1 LGHNA and CDR2 YNFKEQ. The CDR3 here is CASSPVNEKLFF. CDR3 nucleotides: TGTGCCAGCAGCCCCGTAAATGAAAAACTGTTTTTT.

The chain employs TRBV7-7 and TRBJ2-7; the match to TRBD1 covers 8 bases. This CDR3 comprises 17 residues. With V trimmed by 1 base and J by 4 bases, 12 bases remained unmatched. Germline CDR1 and CDR2: SSHAT and FNYEAQ (reference sequence). The CDR3 DNA follows: TGTGCCAGCAGCTTAGGGACAGGGCCAGCCCCCCGATACGAGCAGTACTTC. Translating gives CASSLGTGPAPRYEQYF.

V gene TRBV7-6 combines with J gene TRBJ2-3; 7 bases fit TRBD2. Germline V gene sequence: CDR1 SGHVS, CDR2 FNYEAQ. The CDR3 consists of 14 residues. V shed 0 bases and J 3 bases; nucleotides not matched to a gene: 0. The CDR3 region is CASSLAGGTDTQYF. DNA of the CDR3: TGTGCCAGCAGCTTAGCGGGGGGGACAGATACGCAGTATTTT.